What follows describes a single T cell receptor beta chain. The table lists this clonotype with a few counts. Its antigen is currently not known. Per-base qualities were not stored, and no clone one base away is much larger. After removal of 1 base from V and 2 bases from J, the junction retains 9 bases not matched to a gene. From a lookup of the germline V gene (reference sequence), CDR1 and CDR2 are DFQATT and SNEGSKA. The CDR3 runs 17 residues from the cysteine to the phenylalanine. Only the CDR3 portion is preserved as DNA: 51 bases, with reading frame beginning at the first base. The data are from a study of identical twins (TCRdb year 2016). For context, the study as a whole: To test whether fetal clonotypes persist, this study deep-sequenced TCR alpha and beta repertoires from monozygotic twins, from unrelated adults of various ages, and from cord blood. To rule out contamination, the twin experiments were replicated at different times with different library preparation protocols. The paper's findings and limits, for the study overall: Fewer insertions were carried by abundant cord blood beta clonotypes, a similar but weaker trend appeared in young adult naive repertoires, and no such trend appeared in memory repertoires. In beta out-of-frame sequences, excess twin sharing was weaker, because having fewer shared sequences lowered the signal-to-noise ratio. Because the same donors could not be followed over many years, the conclusions relied on cross-sectional statistical analysis. Zero-insertion analyses could be partly confounded by invariant T cells such as MAIT and iNKT, although diverse VJ usage argued against such confounding for most clonotypes. Compared with coincidental sharing between unrelated individuals, an excess of low generation-probability sequences was observed among out-of-frame TCR alpha sequences shared between twins. Recombination models systematically underestimated out-of-frame TCR alpha sharing in monozygotic twins but agreed with sharing between unrelated individuals.

Receptors were amplified or captured by 5' RACE. The instrument was an Illumina HiSeq 2000. A universal primer binding site was introduced by template switching, and a unique molecular identifier was present in the final cDNA, enabling accurate counting of TCR cDNA molecules. Specific primers in the conserved constant-segment region were used to synthesize first-strand cDNA for the TCR alpha and beta chains. Each cDNA library was double barcoded, with a SMART-Mk sample barcode plus Illumina barcodes, to control for contamination. TruSeq adapter sequences, together with Illumina sample barcodes, were added in two successive PCR steps. The Illumina HiSeq platform was used with custom primers to sequence TCR alpha and beta cDNA libraries. On the authors' methods: Raw reads were processed with MiGEC to extract unique molecular identifiers, and MiXCR was used to determine CDR3 positions. For each individual, recombination models were inferred using an EM algorithm with the repgenHMM and IGoR tools. Shared clonotypes were analyzed with the tcR package in R, and sharing was normalized by the product of cloneset sizes. To study raw recombination without the effects of thymic and clonal selection, out-of-frame nonproductive sequences were analyzed. TCRdb reworked the public reads: Q25 trimming with fastp, MiXCR clone assembly, productive beta chains retained. Under each unique CDR3 protein, matching rows form one entry showing the most common genes and DNA. What appears here as the V and J calls and clone size reflects TCRdb's work, not the paper's. A total of around 250,000 distinct CDR3 sequences appear in this sample, around 6.6% of them only once. Approximately 3.7% of the sample comes from the top ten.

Every donor was a healthy Caucasian. Three pairs of female monozygotic twins, all aged 18 to 29 years, made up the twin cohort. Using Miltenyi CD45RO+ enrichment and human naive T-cell isolation kits, memory (CD45RO+) and naive T cells were isolated from PBMC. These records were also assigned to another study, of yellow fever vaccine responses in identical twins. According to the second study: According to the authors, the vaccine-induced T cell response in identical twins seemed to be partly convergent and partly specific to each individual. In the study, vaccine-responding T cell clones were precisely tracked in identical twins.

Specimen: memory (CD45RO+) T cells sorted from blood. The cell subset or site label of this sample denotes: CD45RO+ enriched T cells. The sequence was obtained from a woman aged 18-29 years in good health. This sequence uses TRBV20-1 and TRBJ2-7, and TRBD2 matches 12 of the central bases. The CDR3 protein: CSARGVWWTSGAYEQYF. The DNA is as follows: TGCAGTGCTAGAGGGGTTTGGTGGACTAGCGGGGCCTACGAGCAGTACTTC.